The T cell receptor beta chain under discussion was sequenced for a study of regulatory T cells in long-lasting Graves disease. The CDR3 runs to 14 residues. V lost 0 bases and J lost 3, with 6 bases in between. The V gene's germline CDR1 is SGHRS and CDR2 YFSETQ. This sample's time point: newly diagnosed GD, antithyroid drugs for less than 3 months. The TCR library used RNA extracted from PBMCs. Arm-PCR of CDR3 regions with iRepertoire HTBI primers generated TCR beta libraries. TCRdb reprocessed the multiplex PCR reads via MiXCR and lists one record per CDR3 protein. The profile shows about 540,000 distinct CDR3 sequences, roughly 14% of them singletons. There are a few counts of this clonotype. This sample was also put to use in a study of T cells in Graves' hyperthyroidism and ophthalmopathy.

The specimen was peripheral blood mononuclear cells (PBMCs), collected at new diagnosis, from a patient treated with antithyroid drugs. The chain recombines TRBV5-1 with TRBJ2-2; D is unresolved. This sequence was found in a man under 40 with Graves disease. This CDR3 is CASSLGMDTGELFF. Here the CDR3 DNA reads TGCGCCAGCAGCTTGGGCATGGACACCGGGGAGCTGTTTTTT.